Presented here are 10 T cell receptor beta chains from one specimen sequenced in a study of blood T cell repertoires in COVID-19. Measured with immunoSEQ multiplex PCR; TCRdb has only the in-frame clones, and not every one. The sample has under 200,000 clones; more than 70% are singletons. What was sequenced was peripheral blood. The receptor set was obtained from a man in his forties or fifties with active or convalescent COVID-19.

This clone was observed a handful of times. The J gene is TRBJ2-7, the V gene TRBV11-2; 9 nucleotides agree with TRBD1. Germline loops: CDR1 SGHAT, CDR2 FQNNGV. The CDR3 runs to 16 residues. The J segment lost 1 base and the V segment lost 5 bases, leaving 9 bases of the junction unmatched. The CDR3 bases are TGTGCCAGCAGCCTTAACCTAGGACAGGGGTCCTACGAGCAGTACTTC. Translation: CASSLNLGQGSYEQYF.

The chain carries TRBV7-2 and TRBJ1-1, with D uncertain. With 1 base removed from V and 0 bases from J, the gap between germline ends came to 6 bases. Germline CDR1 reads SGHTA; CDR2 reads FQGNSA. The CDR3 is 14 amino acids. CDR3: CASSLGGMNTEAFF. The CDR3 DNA sequence: TGTGCCAGCAGCTTAGGCGGGATGAACACTGAAGCTTTCTTT.

This clone has only one observation. The chain is built from TRBV7-8 and TRBJ2-3, with 7 bases matching TRBD2. Germline CDR1 SGHVS, CDR2 FQNEAQ. Trimming removed 1 base from V and 0 bases from J; junction bases left unmatched: 4. CDR3 length: 16 amino acids. CDR3 sequence (DNA): TGTGCCAGCAGCTTAGTAGTAGCGGGTAGCACAGATACGCAGTATTTT. Amino acids: CASSLVVAGSTDTQYF.

The CDR3 bases are TGTGCCAGCCACCCTGGGACTACAGGGTTGGAGACCCAGTACTTC. It codes for CASHPGTTGLETQYF. The chain links TRBV7-9 to TRBJ2-5; perhaps TRBD2 as D (7 bases). Germline values: CDR1 SEHNR, CDR2 FQNEAQ (reference sequence). The V end lost 8 bases, the J end lost 5 bases, and 21 bases lay between the germline ends. The CDR3 totals 15 residues.

This sequence joins TRBV27 and TRBJ2-7; weak D call: TRBD2 (5 bases). The V and J ends lost 1 base and 7 bases respectively, with 11 bases between them. The CDR3 is 13 amino acids. Germline CDR1 and CDR2: MNHEY and SMNVEV (reference sequence). The CDR3 loop is CASSLYAPGEQYF. CDR3 sequence (DNA): TGTGCCAGCAGTTTATATGCCCCGGGGGAGCAGTACTTC.

This chain connects TRBV4-1 to TRBJ2-1; TRBD1 matches at 10 bases. Germline trimming cut 1 base from V and 5 bases from J; bases unmatched to any gene: 2. The CDR3 has 15 amino acids. The germline V gene has CDR1 MGHRA and CDR2 YSYEKL. The CDR3: CASSQGGQGNNEQFF. The CDR3 nucleotides read TGCGCCAGCAGCCAAGGGGGACAGGGGAACAATGAGCAGTTCTTC.

The chain recombines TRBV11-3 with TRBJ2-3, with 7 bases matching TRBD2. The germline CDR1 and CDR2 sequences are SGHNT and YENEEA. This CDR3 has 14 amino acids. With 5 bases clipped from V and 4 bases from J, the junction kept 6 bases outside the gene matches. This CDR3 is CASSPRLAPDTQYF. As DNA, the CDR3 is TGTGCCAGCAGCCCCCGACTAGCTCCAGATACGCAGTATTTT.

The genes are TRBV11-2 and TRBJ1-2, with 12 bases matching TRBD1. The germline V gene has CDR1 SGHAT and CDR2 FQNNGV. The CDR3 totals 16 residues. Trimming cost V 5 bases and J 5 bases; bases outside gene matches: 9. The CDR3 spells CASSRDRGLLGYGYTF. Here the CDR3 DNA reads TGTGCCAGCAGCCGGGACAGGGGGCTTCTGGGTTATGGCTACACCTTC. Drawing the rest from reference TRBV11-2 and TRBJ1-2, the complete variable domain is EAGVAQSPRYKIIEKRQSVAFWCNPISGHATLYWYQQILGQGPKLLIQFQNNGVVDDSQLPKDRFSAERLKGVDSTLKIQPAKLEDSAVYLCASSRDRGLLGYGYTFGSGTRLTVV.

This chain links TRBV6-5 with TRBJ2-6; tentatively, D is TRBD2 (5 bases). V was cut by 4 bases and J by 0 bases, with 7 bases left in between. The germline V gene encodes CDR1 MNHEY and CDR2 SVGAGI. The CDR3 consists of 15 residues. The chain's CDR3 is CASSSGGSGANVLTF. The CDR3 coding sequence is TGTGCCAGCAGTTCAGGAGGCTCTGGGGCCAACGTCCTGACTTTC.

The CDR3 loop reads CAISEGGGWPDTQYF. CDR3 coding DNA: TGTGCCATCAGTGAAGGGGGGGGTTGGCCAGATACGCAGTATTTT. V is TRBV10-3 and J is TRBJ2-3; a weak D match, TRBD2 (7 bases). The V end was cut by 3 bases, the J end by 4 bases, with 14 bases between. The germline gives CDR1 ENHRY, CDR2 SYGVKD. CDR3 length: 15 residues.